The rows below give T cell receptor beta chains drawn from one sample of a study of cytomegalovirus exposure and HLA in healthy donors. TCRdb keeps only in-frame clones here, not all; method: immunoSEQ multiplex PCR. The table lists about 96,000 clones, about four fifths of them singletons. The sequencing input was PBMCs. All receptors derive from a woman between 70 and 85 years old in good health and CMV-seropositive. Both conserved end residues are part of each CDR3. A D gene is named only where the DNA matches it firmly. Clone size is not always given. Where it is, it says once, few, many or a class for expanded clones.

>TRBJ1-1|TRBV6-1|-|-
TGTGCCAGCAGGCAGGGTATGGGGACTGAAGCTTTCTTT
CASRQGMGTEAFF
>TRBJ1-1|TRBV6-5|-|-
TGTGCCAGCAGAGGGGCCATTGGAGCTTTCTTT
CASRGAIGAFF
>TRBJ2-3|TRBV28|TRBD1|few
TGTGCCAGCAGGACCGGGACAGCTAATACGCAGTATTTT
CASRTGTANTQYF
>TRBJ2-1|TRBV6-1|TRBD2|-
TGTGCCAGCAGTGAGACTAGCGGGAGCCAAAATGAGCAGTTCTTC
CASSETSGSQNEQFF
>TRBJ2-7|TRBV9|TRBD2|-
TGTGCCAGCAGCGTAGAGGGGCAAGCGGGGTTCTCCTACGAGCAGTACTTC
CASSVEGQAGFSYEQYF
>TRBJ2-1|TRBV19|TRBD2|-
TGTGCCAGTAGTAGACTAGCGGGGGGCTACAATGAGCAGTTCTTC
CASSRLAGGYNEQFF
>TRBJ2-7|TRBV5-1|-|-
TGCGCCAGCAGCCCCACTAGGAGCTCCTACGAGCAGTACTTC
CASSPTRSSYEQYF
>TRBJ1-5|TRBV28|-|-
TGTGCCAGCAGCCCACCCCCTATGGCCCAGCATTTT
CASSPPPMAQHF
>TRBJ1-1|TRBV7-2|-|-
TGTGCCAGCAGCTTAGGGCGGAGGAACACTGAAGCTTTCTTT
CASSLGRRNTEAFF
>TRBJ2-7|TRBV4-2|TRBD1|-
TGTGCCAGCAGCCAAGGCCGACAGGGGCTCTCCTACGAGCAGTACTTC
CASSQGRQGLSYEQYF
>TRBJ1-4|TRBV28|-|-
TGTGCCAGCAGTGGCGCCGCAGGGGATGAAAAACTGTTTTTT
CASSGAAGDEKLFF
>TRBJ2-1|TRBV18|-|-
TGTGCCAGCTCACCAATAGGGCAGGGGCGTTACAATGAGCAGTTCTTC
CASSPIGQGRYNEQFF
>TRBJ2-2|TRBV5-4|-|few
TGTGCCAGCAGCTTGGTGGTAGGAGGGAACACCGGGGAGCTGTTTTTT
CASSLVVGGNTGELFF
>TRBJ2-1|TRBV6-1|-|-
TGTGCCAGCAGAATTGACAGGAGCTCCTACAATGAGCAGTTCTTC
CASRIDRSSYNEQFF
>TRBJ2-2|TRBV19|TRBD1|once
TGTGCCAGTAGTAGCAGATTGAGGGACAGGGGGTCGCCGAACACCGGGGAGCTGTTTTTT
CASSSRLRDRGSPNTGELFF
>TRBJ2-1|TRBV4-2|TRBD2|once
TGTGCCAGCAGCCAAGCCCCGGGACTAGCGGGAGGCAATGAGCAGTTCTTC
CASSQAPGLAGGNEQFF
>TRBJ1-6|TRBV27|TRBD1|-
TGTGCCAGCAGTTTGCAAGGACAGGGTGGCTCACCCCTCCACTTT
CASSLQGQGGSPLHF
>TRBJ2-3|TRBV5-1|-|-
TGCGCCAGCAGCTCCCGTTCAGGTACGCAGTATTTT
CASSSRSGTQYF
>TRBJ1-5|TRBV2|-|-
TGTGCCAGCGACACTAGCAATCAGCCCCAGCATTTT
CASDTSNQPQHF
>TRBJ2-6|TRBV18|-|-
TGTGCCAGCTCTAATAGTCTGGGCACTGGGGCCAACGTCCTGACTTTC
CASSNSLGTGANVLTF
>TRBJ1-1|TRBV6-5|TRBD1|-
TGTGCCAGCATCGCACAGGGGCGGATGAACACTGAAGCTTTCTTT
CASIAQGRMNTEAFF
>TRBJ2-3|TRBV7-2|-|few
TGTGCCAGCAGCTTAGGACGACAGGACCAGTCGCAGTATTTT
CASSLGRQDQSQYF
>TRBJ2-4|TRBV19|-|few
TGTGCCAGTAGTAACTACCTCCTGATAGCCAAAAACATTCAGTACTTC
CASSNYLLIAKNIQYF
>TRBJ1-5|TRBV27|-|-
TGTGCCAGCAGGATGATCCCCGGTAGCTGGCCCCAGCATTTT
CASRMIPGSWPQHF
>TRBJ2-7|TRBV2|TRBD2|-
TGTGCCAGCAGCCGGGCATCCGGGGGGAGCGAGCAGTACTTC
CASSRASGGSEQYF
>TRBJ1-6|TRBV11-3|-|-
TGTGCCAGCAGCATCAGCTCCTATAATTCACCCCTCCACTTT
CASSISSYNSPLHF
>TRBJ2-2|TRBV29-1|TRBD2|-
TGCAGCGTTGAATTAGCGGGAGGTATGAACACCGGGGAGCTGTTTTTT
CSVELAGGMNTGELFF
>TRBJ2-7|TRBV4-2|-|few
TGTGCCAGCAGCCAAGAGGGGCAGGGGCTGCGCGAGCAGTACTTC
CASSQEGQGLREQYF
>TRBJ2-1|TRBV19|-|-
TGTGCCAGTAGTATGATGGGTGGATCGACAAATCTCAACCCTTACAATGAGCAGTTCTTC
CASSMMGGSTNLNPYNEQFF
>TRBJ2-7|TRBV5-1|TRBD2|-
TGCGCCAGCAGCTTGGGGACGGGGGGTACCCGGGACGAGCAGTACTTC
CASSLGTGGTRDEQYF
>TRBJ1-4|TRBV11-3|-|-
TGTGCCAGCAGCCCCGGAGCCAACTTCGGTGAAAAACTGTTTTTT
CASSPGANFGEKLFF
>TRBJ1-4|TRBV7-9|-|-
TGTGCCAGCAGCTTAGGGGCAGAAAATATTCCGTTTTTT
CASSLGAENIPFF
>TRBJ2-1|TRBV27|-|-
TGTGCCAGCAGTTGGGACTCTCGGGGAGATGAGCAGTTCTTC
CASSWDSRGDEQFF
>TRBJ2-3|TRBV7-7|-|few
TGTGCTAGCAGCTCCGGCGACAGACCGACGGATACGCAGTATTTT
CASSSGDRPTDTQYF
>TRBJ2-1|TRBV2|-|-
TGTGCCAGCAATCAGGAAGGGGGATACAATGAGCAGTTCTTC
CASNQEGGYNEQFF
>TRBJ1-5|TRBV6-5|TRBD1|many
TGTGCCAGCAGTCCAACAGGGGGCTATTTTCAGCCCCAGCATTTT
CASSPTGGYFQPQHF
>TRBJ2-1|TRBV5-1|-|-
TGCGCCAGCACTAGGGGGAACTCCTACAATGAGCAGTTCTTC
CASTRGNSYNEQFF
>TRBJ2-7|TRBV19|-|-
TGTGCCAGTAGTAAGGTCGGGAGCTCGTCCTACGAGCAGTACTTC
CASSKVGSSSYEQYF
>TRBJ2-1|TRBV4-1|TRBD2|-
TGCGCCAGCAGCCCCACTAGCGGGGGGGCTTGGGAGCAGTTCTTC
CASSPTSGGAWEQFF
>TRBJ1-1|TRBV18|TRBD1|-
TGTGCCAGCTCACCTCAGACAGGGATGAAGGGTGAAGCTTTCTTT
CASSPQTGMKGEAFF
>TRBJ2-7|TRBV7-9|-|-
TGTGCCAGCAGCCAAAGCCGAGGACAGCCTACCTACGAGCAGTACTTC
CASSQSRGQPTYEQYF
>TRBJ1-3|TRBV7-9|TRBD1|-
TGTGCCAGCAGTTCGACAGGGTATTCTGGAAACACCATATATTTT
CASSSTGYSGNTIYF
>TRBJ2-1|TRBV19|-|once
TGTGCCAGCCGGGAGTTCTCCTACAATGAGCAGTTCTTC
CASREFSYNEQFF
>TRBJ2-7|TRBV5-4|-|-
TGTGCCAGCAGGGAGCCGAGCTCCTACGAGCAGTACTTC
CASREPSSYEQYF
>TRBJ2-2|TRBV6-1|TRBD2|few
TGTGCCAGCAGTGATCTTCCTAGCGGGACGAACACCGGGGAGCTGTTTTTT
CASSDLPSGTNTGELFF
>TRBJ2-3|TRBV27|TRBD2|-
TGTGCCAGCGCCGGGACTAGCGGTAGCACAGATACGCAGTATTTT
CASAGTSGSTDTQYF
>TRBJ2-7|TRBV7-8|TRBD1|-
TGTGCCAGCAGCTTAGTTCGTTTCCCCTCTCGGGACAGGGACCCCTACGAGCAGTACTTC
CASSLVRFPSRDRDPYEQYF
>TRBJ2-7|TRBV15|TRBD2|-
TGTGCCATCAGCAGCGACAAGTGGGTAGAGCGGGAGTTCTCCTACGAGCAGTACTTC
CAISSDKWVEREFSYEQYF
>TRBJ2-1|TRBV5-1|-|-
TGCGCCAGCAGCTCACTACTCCAGTCCTCCTACAATGAGCAGTTCTTC
CASSSLLQSSYNEQFF
>TRBJ2-7|TRBV5-1|TRBD2|-
TGCGCCAGCAGCTTGGCAATTTTGACTAGCGGCTCCTACGAGCAGTACTTC
CASSLAILTSGSYEQYF
>TRBJ1-5|TRBV7-8|-|-
TGTGCCAGCAGCTTTGGGGTCCCAGGGACACTTATAGGGAATCAGCCCCAGCATTTT
CASSFGVPGTLIGNQPQHF
>TRBJ1-1|TRBV6-1|-|-
TGTGCCAGCAGTGAAGGGGGAGGGGTGAACACTGAAGCTTTCTTT
CASSEGGGVNTEAFF
>TRBJ1-5|TRBV19|-|few
TGTGCCAGTAGTGAGACGGGGAGCGGCAATCAGCCCCAGCATTTT
CASSETGSGNQPQHF
>TRBJ1-4|TRBV30|TRBD1|-
TGTGCCTGGAGAGGACAGGGAGGGGGTGAAAAACTGTTTTTT
CAWRGQGGGEKLFF
>TRBJ2-2|TRBV5-4|TRBD2|-
TGTGCCAGCAGCTTGTCGACTAGCGGGAGGGCAGGGACCGGGGAGCTGTTTTTT
CASSLSTSGRAGTGELFF
>TRBJ1-5|TRBV6-5|-|few
TGTGCCAGCAGTTCCAGAGGGCAGCCCCAGCATTTT
CASSSRGQPQHF
>TRBJ2-1|TRBV5-1|-|-
TGCGCCAGCAGCTTGCTAGTAGCGGAGCCCCACAATGAGCAGTTCTTC
CASSLLVAEPHNEQFF
>TRBJ2-5|TRBV7-3|-|-
TGTGCCAGCCTACAGGGAGGGGAGACCCAGTACTTC
CASLQGGETQYF
>TRBJ1-5|TRBV18|-|-
TGTGCCAGCTCACTTCAGAATCAGCCCCAGCATTTT
CASSLQNQPQHF